This T cell receptor delta chain is drawn from a study of delta chains in infants with herpesvirus infections (dated by TCRdb to 2021 to 2023). For context, the study as a whole: A Ugandan infant birth cohort was prospectively followed from birth to characterize gammadelta T cell responses to primary cytomegalovirus (CMV) infection. In infants who were infected with CMV after birth, the study searched for a public fetal Vdelta1/Vgamma8 gammadelta TCR clonotype. Using PBMC, gammadelta TCRs were sequenced for more than 15 CMV-infected infants, one of whom was congenitally infected, and for 7 or 8 CMV-uninfected infants who had enough sample available. By approximate age, the infant blood samples fell into groups of 1.5, 4, 8 and 12 months. Previously published Belgian fetal and cord blood gammadelta TCR data were added only for comparison and were not generated in this cohort. The paper as a whole reports these results and caveats: Limitations noted by the authors included a small sample size and a lack of race- or environment-matched controls, because nearly all Ugandans acquire CMV before adulthood. In CMV-uninfected infants, the public clonotype might still be present but below the detection limit. Detection of the public clonotype was limited to the first time point after infection, and the public clonotype was not found in uninfected infants or in infants infected after 120 days. Of roughly 19 CMV-infected infants, 4 carried the public Vdelta1 clonotype: the congenitally infected infant plus three who were infected postnatally before 120 days of age. Public-clonotype frequency among Vdelta1 cells appeared to correlate inversely with age at infection and decayed rapidly, seemingly not persisting beyond roughly two months.

The library was obtained by RT-PCR. TCR cDNA was generated by reverse transcription of PBMC RNA with SuperScript II and gamma-chain- and delta-chain-specific primers. Purification of cDNA was performed with AMPure XP beads, after which the cDNA was amplified and indexed with Illumina adapters by means of the Nextera XT Index Kit. gammadelta TCR libraries were sequenced on an Illumina MiSeq with a V2 300-cycle kit. Regarding the original processing steps: Using MiXCR v2.1.12, CDR3 sequences were assembled, and reads were mapped onto D, J and V genes obtained from GenBank. VDJtools v1.2.1 was used to analyze the repertoires of the CDR3 clonotypes. TCRdb called clones anew from the public reads via CATT; matching DNA rows were later pooled. It is TCRdb's table, rather than the study itself, that gives the V and J calls and clone size. This sample comprises under 1,500 delta-chain clones, roughly 7.2% of them detected only once. The biggest ten clones account for over 7.5% of the sample.

Regarding this clone: There is no known antigen for this receptor. Base qualities are missing; no much larger clone stands one base away.

In Kampala, Uganda, pregnant women receiving prenatal care were recruited and their infants were enrolled, and documentation of maternal HIV status was required. Weekly visits were made to families, and infant clinical information, oral swabs and peripheral blood were collected beginning at 6 weeks of age and every 4 months thereafter. Blood was drawn into heparin tubes, and PBMC were separated by Ficoll-Paque density gradient centrifugation and then cryopreserved. CDR1 TSWWSYY and CDR2 QGS are derived from the germline V gene. V is trimmed back by 1 base and J by 2 bases, and the junction contains 31 bases that no gene match accounts for. The CDR3 starts with the cysteine, ends with the phenylalanine, and has 24 residues. Solely the CDR3 DNA is kept, with 72 bases framed from the first base.

Sequenced material: peripheral blood, taken at time point 1 of longitudinal follow-up. The rearrangement joined TRDV1 to TRDJ1; 7 middle bases align to TRDD2. This sequence originates from a human donor who was a Ugandan infant, either HIV-exposed or HIV-unexposed (not recorded which). The DNA sequence is as follows: TGTGCTCTTGGGGAACCCTACCGAAGAGCTTCCTTCTCCCCCTTCCTGGCGGAGACCGATAAACTCATCTTT. The encoded protein is CALGEPYRRASFSPFLAETDKLIF.